This T cell receptor beta chain comes out of a study of human CD4 T cells and Enterobacteriaceae. The memory gate held CD4+ cells that were not CD45RA+CCR7+CD95- naive cells, over 95% pure. Notes on this clone: The junction differs from germline at one of its ends, possibly a read error.

The table came from immunoSEQ multiplex PCR; TCRdb's copy has only in-frame clones and leaves some out. The sample consists of 25,000 to 30,000 clones, roughly 79% of them appearing once. Germline V lookup: CDR1 SEHNR, CDR2 FQNEAQ (reference sequence). The CDR3 is 12 amino acids. Sequenced: memory CD4+ T cells from blood. V gene TRBV7-9 combines with J gene TRBJ2-1, with D unresolved. The source of this sequence is a human donor in good health. The CDR3 loop is CASSRAYNEQFF. In DNA form, the CDR3 reads TGTGCCAGCAGCCGGGCCTATAATGAGCAGTTCTTC.